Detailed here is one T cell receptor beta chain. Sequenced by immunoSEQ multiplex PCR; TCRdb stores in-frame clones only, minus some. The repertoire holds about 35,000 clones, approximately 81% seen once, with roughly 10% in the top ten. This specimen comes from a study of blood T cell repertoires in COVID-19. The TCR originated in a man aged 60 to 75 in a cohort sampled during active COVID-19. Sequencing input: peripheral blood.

CDR3 residues: CASSREPGELFF. The CDR3 nucleotides are TGTGCCAGCAGTCGGGAACCGGGGGAGCTGTTTTTT. The chain couples TRBV6-5 to TRBJ2-2; TRBD2 is a possible D gene (5 bases). With 5 bases removed from V and 8 bases from J, the gap between germline ends came to 9 bases. The CDR3 totals 12 residues. CDR1 is MNHEY, CDR2 SVGAGI, per germline.